This T cell receptor (beta chain) was sequenced in a study of T cells in Graves' hyperthyroidism and ophthalmopathy. Study information: Peripheral blood collection took place at initial diagnosis, before any treatment.

The TCR beta CDR3 regions underwent amplification using RNA transcripts as the source. A set of HTBI primers served as the primers for a first-round RT-PCR of the TCR CDR3. In TCRdb, the multiplex PCR reads were re-called with MiXCR into one record per CDR3 protein. The sample contains 95,000 to 100,000 distinct CDR3 sequences, 51% of which appear only once. Points from the study as a whole: The majority of expanded thyroid clonotypes above 0.001 also appeared in blood.

About this clonotype: The antigen is not known.

Graves' hyperthyroidism was deemed stable given no ophthalmopathy progression within 18 months. Patients showing uncontrolled infection, other autoimmune disease, pregnancy or lactation were ineligible. The clonotype was recovered from a woman in her thirties or forties with Graves' hyperthyroidism. The sequenced sample consisted of blood.

The CDR3 reads CSARAQGLAGGQYF. The CDR3 nucleotides are TGCAGTGCTAGAGCGCAGGGGCTAGCGGGAGGGCAGTACTTC. The chain links TRBV20-1 to TRBJ2-7; 11 bases align to TRBD2. CDR1 DFQATT and CDR2 SNEGSKA come from the germline V gene (reference sequence). The junction had 8 bases not matched to a gene; V was cut back by 1 base and J by 9 bases. The CDR3 is made up of 14 amino acids.